Reported below is one TCR beta chain. V was clipped by 6 bases and J by 7 bases, with 10 bases between them. This CDR3 region has 13 residues. How the authors handled the data: Estimation of nucleated cell counts relied on the amplification of reference gene primers. Clones were sequenced by immunoSEQ multiplex PCR, and TCRdb holds only the in-frame ones, with some missing. The V and J calls and clone size were taken over from that table, and D and trimming were inferred from the DNA. The top ten hold less than 3% of the sample, which has around 300,000 clones, 70% to 90% seen once. The entry originates in a study of blood T cell repertoires in COVID-19. Overall study context: From the United States, Italy and Spain came samples of acute and convalescent COVID-19. Sample material is recorded as cDNA or gDNA derived from T cells, B-cell-depleted T cells, or PBMCs.

This sequence was found in a woman aged 30 to 39 with active or convalescent COVID-19. The J gene is TRBJ1-6, the V gene TRBV12-3 or TRBV12-4, with D maybe TRBD1 (5 bases). Sample: peripheral blood. CDR3 bases: TGTGCCAGCAGGAACCCAGGGAATTCACCCCTCCACTTT. The encoded protein is CASRNPGNSPLHF.